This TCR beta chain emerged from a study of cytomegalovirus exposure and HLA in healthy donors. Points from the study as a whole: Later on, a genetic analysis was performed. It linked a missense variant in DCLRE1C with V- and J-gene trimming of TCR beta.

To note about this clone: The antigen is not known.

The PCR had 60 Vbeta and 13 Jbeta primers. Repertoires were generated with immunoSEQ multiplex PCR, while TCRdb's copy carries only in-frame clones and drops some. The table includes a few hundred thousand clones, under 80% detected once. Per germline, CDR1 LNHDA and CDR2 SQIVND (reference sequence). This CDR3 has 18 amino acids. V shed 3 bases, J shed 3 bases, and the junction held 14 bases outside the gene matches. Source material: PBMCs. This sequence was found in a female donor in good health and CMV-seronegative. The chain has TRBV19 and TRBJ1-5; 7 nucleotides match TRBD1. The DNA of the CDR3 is TGTGCCAGTAGTATCTTAGACAGGGCATCCCAAGCCAATCAGCCCCAGCATTTT. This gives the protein CASSILDRASQANQPQHF.